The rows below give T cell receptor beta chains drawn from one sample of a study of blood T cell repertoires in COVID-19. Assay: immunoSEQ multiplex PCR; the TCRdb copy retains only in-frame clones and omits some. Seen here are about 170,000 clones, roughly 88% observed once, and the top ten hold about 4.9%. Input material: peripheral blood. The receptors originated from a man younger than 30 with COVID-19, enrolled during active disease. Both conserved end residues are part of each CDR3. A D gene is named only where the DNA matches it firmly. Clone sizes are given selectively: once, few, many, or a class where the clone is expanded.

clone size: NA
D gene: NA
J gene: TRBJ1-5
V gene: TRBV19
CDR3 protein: CASSIQGLTGNSNQPQHF
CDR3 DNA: TGTGCCAGTAGTATCCAAGGCCTAACAGGGAATAGCAATCAGCCCCAGCATTTT

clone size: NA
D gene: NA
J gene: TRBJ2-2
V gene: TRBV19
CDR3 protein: CATGGAGELFF
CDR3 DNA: TGTGCCACCGGGGGTGCCGGGGAGCTGTTTTTT

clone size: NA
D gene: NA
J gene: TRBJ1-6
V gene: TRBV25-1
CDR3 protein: CASSDGGGSPLHF
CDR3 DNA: TGTGCCAGCAGTGACGGGGGAGGTTCACCCCTCCACTTT

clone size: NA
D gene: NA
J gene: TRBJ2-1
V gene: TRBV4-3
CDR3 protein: CASSPGGGNEQFF
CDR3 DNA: TGCGCCAGCAGCCCAGGAGGAGGCAATGAGCAGTTCTTC

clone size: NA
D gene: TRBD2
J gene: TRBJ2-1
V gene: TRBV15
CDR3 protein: CATSREGRLAGGQSYNEQFF
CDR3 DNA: TGTGCCACCAGCAGAGAGGGGCGGCTAGCGGGAGGCCAATCCTACAATGAGCAGTTCTTC

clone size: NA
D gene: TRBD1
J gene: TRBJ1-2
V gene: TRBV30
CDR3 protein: CAWSRGQAYGYTF
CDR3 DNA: TGTGCCTGGAGTAGGGGACAGGCCTATGGCTACACCTTC

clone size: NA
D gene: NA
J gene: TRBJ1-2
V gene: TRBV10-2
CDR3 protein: CASSGSRADGYTF
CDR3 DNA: TGCGCCAGCAGTGGGTCCAGGGCGGATGGCTACACCTTC

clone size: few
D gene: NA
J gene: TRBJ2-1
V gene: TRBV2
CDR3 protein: CASSLQRYNEQFF
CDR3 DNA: TGTGCCAGCAGTCTACAGCGGTACAATGAGCAGTTCTTC

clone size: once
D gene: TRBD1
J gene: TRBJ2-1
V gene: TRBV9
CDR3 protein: CASSAGTGYNEQFF
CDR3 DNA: TGTGCCAGCAGCGCCGGGACAGGGTACAATGAGCAGTTCTTC

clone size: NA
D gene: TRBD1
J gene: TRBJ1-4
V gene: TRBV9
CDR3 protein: CASSEGTGGIGEKLFF
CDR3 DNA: TGTGCCAGCAGCGAGGGGACAGGGGGCATTGGGGAAAAACTGTTTTTT

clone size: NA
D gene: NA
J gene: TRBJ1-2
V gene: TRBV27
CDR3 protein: CASRGQPNYGYTF
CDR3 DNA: TGTGCCAGCAGGGGGCAGCCTAACTATGGCTACACCTTC

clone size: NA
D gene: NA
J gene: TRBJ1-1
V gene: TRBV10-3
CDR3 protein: CATGLGNTEAFF
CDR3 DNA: TGTGCCACGGGTCTGGGGAACACTGAAGCTTTCTTT

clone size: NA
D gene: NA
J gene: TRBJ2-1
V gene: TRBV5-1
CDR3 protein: CASSFGDRSYNEQFF
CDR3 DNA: TGCGCCAGCAGCTTCGGAGACAGGAGCTACAATGAGCAGTTCTTC

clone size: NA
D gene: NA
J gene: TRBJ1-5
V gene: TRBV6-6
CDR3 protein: CASSKGLGGPPVPQHF
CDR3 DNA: TGTGCCAGCAGTAAGGGGCTAGGAGGGCCCCCTGTCCCCCAGCATTTT

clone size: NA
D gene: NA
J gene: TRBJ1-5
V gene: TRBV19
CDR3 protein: CASSITKAGQPQHF
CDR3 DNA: TGTGCCAGTAGTATAACAAAGGCGGGTCAGCCCCAGCATTTT

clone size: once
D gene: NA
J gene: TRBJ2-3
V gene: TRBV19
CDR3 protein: CASRTAATDTQYF
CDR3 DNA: TGTGCCAGCCGGACAGCTGCGACAGATACGCAGTATTTT

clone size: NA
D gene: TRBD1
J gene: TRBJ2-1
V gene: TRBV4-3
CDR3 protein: CASSQVRGTGSFF
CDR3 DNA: TGCGCCAGCAGCCAAGTAAGGGGGACAGGGTCGTTCTTC

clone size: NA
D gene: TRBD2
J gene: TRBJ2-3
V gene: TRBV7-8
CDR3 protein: CASSFSTGGPDTQYF
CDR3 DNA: TGTGCCAGCAGCTTTTCCACGGGAGGGCCAGATACGCAGTATTTT

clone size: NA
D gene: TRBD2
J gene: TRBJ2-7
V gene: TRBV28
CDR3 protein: CASSSPRDYYEQYF
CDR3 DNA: TGTGCCAGCAGTTCACCCCGGGACTACTACGAGCAGTACTTC

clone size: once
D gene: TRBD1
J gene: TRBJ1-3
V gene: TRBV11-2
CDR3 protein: CASSFGTGEGNTIYF
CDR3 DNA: TGTGCCAGCAGCTTCGGTACAGGGGAAGGAAACACCATATATTTT

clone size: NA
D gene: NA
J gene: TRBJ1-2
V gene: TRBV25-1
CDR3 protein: CASSEVGNYGYTF
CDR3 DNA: TGTGCCAGCAGTGAGGTCGGGAACTATGGCTACACCTTC

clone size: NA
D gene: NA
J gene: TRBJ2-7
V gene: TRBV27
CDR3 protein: CASSLISGRRLHEQYF
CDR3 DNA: TGTGCCAGCAGTTTAATCTCTGGGAGGCGGCTCCACGAGCAGTACTTC

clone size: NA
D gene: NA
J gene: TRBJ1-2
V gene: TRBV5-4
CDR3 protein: CASSLDSTRPYGYTF
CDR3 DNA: TGTGCCAGCAGCTTGGATAGCACTCGTCCCTATGGCTACACCTTC

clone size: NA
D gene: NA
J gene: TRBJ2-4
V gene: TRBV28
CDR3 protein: CASSNLYFGSGAKNIQYF
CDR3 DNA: TGTGCCAGCAGTAACTTATACTTTGGATCGGGGGCCAAAAACATTCAGTACTTC

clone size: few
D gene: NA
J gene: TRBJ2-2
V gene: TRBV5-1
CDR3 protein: CASSLGQKNTGELFF
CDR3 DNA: TGCGCCAGCAGCTTGGGACAGAAAAACACCGGGGAGCTGTTTTTT

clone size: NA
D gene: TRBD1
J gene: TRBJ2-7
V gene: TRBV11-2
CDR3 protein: CASRGQSYEQYF
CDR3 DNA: TGTGCCAGCAGGGGACAGTCCTACGAGCAGTACTTC

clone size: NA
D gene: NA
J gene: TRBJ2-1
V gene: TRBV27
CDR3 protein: CASSAGPNNEQFF
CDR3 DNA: TGTGCCAGCAGTGCGGGGCCTAACAATGAGCAGTTCTTC

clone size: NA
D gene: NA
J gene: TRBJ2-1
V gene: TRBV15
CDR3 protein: CATSSTQAVTYNEQFF
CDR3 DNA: TGTGCCACCAGCAGTACTCAAGCGGTTACCTACAATGAGCAGTTCTTC

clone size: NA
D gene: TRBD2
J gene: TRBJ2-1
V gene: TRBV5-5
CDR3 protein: CSSSLNGLAGEVGSYNEQFF
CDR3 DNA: TGTTCCAGCAGCTTAAACGGACTAGCGGGAGAGGTAGGCTCCTACAATGAGCAGTTCTTC

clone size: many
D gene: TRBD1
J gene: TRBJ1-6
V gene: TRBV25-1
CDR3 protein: CASSSRFTGENSPLHF
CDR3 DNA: TGTGCCAGCAGTTCCCGCTTTACAGGGGAAAATTCACCCCTCCACTTT

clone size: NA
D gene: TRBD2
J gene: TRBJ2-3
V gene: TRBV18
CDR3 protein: CASSPTSGRAMGTGHTQYF
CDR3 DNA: TGTGCCAGCTCACCGACTAGCGGGAGGGCCATGGGGACAGGACATACGCAGTATTTT

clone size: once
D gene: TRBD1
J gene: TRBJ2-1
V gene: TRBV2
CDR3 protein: CASSESLTGGLDEQFF
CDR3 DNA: TGTGCCAGCAGTGAGTCTTTGACAGGGGGCTTGGATGAGCAGTTCTTC

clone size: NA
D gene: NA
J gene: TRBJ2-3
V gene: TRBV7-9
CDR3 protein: CASSLVGGEIDTQYF
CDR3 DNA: TGTGCCAGCAGCTTAGTAGGCGGGGAAATAGATACGCAGTATTTT

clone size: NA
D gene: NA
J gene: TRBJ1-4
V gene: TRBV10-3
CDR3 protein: CAISEGEPNEKLLF
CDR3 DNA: TGTGCCATCAGTGAAGGGGAACCTAATGAAAAACTGCTTTTT

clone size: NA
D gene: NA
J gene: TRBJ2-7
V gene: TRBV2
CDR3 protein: CASRTMNAYEQYF
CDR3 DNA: TGTGCCAGCAGGACTATGAATGCCTACGAGCAGTACTTC

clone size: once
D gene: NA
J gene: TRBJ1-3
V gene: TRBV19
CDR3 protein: CVVRTGNTIYF
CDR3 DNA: TGCGTTGTGCGTACTGGAAACACCATATATTTT

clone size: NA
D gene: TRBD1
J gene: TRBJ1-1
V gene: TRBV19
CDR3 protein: CASRTGESTEAFF
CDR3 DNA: TGTGCCAGTAGAACAGGGGAGAGCACTGAAGCTTTCTTT

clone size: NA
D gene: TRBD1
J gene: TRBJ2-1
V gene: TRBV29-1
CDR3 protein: CSAGTGESNEQFF
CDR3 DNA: TGCAGCGCCGGGACAGGGGAATCCAATGAGCAGTTCTTC

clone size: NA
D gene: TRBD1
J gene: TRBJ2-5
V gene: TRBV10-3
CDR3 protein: CAISGAGTGAAETQYF
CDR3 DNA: TGTGCCATCAGTGGGGCCGGGACAGGGGCCGCGGAGACCCAGTACTTC

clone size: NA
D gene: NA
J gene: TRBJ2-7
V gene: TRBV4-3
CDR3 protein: CASSPSPSRSYEQYF
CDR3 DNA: TGCGCCAGCAGCCCATCTCCAAGCAGGTCCTACGAGCAGTACTTC

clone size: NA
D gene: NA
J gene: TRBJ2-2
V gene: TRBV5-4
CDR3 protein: CASSRRQAGELFF
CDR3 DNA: TGTGCCAGCAGCAGACGACAGGCCGGGGAGCTGTTTTTT

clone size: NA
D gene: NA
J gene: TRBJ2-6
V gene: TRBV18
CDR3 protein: CASSPAQAYSGANVLTF
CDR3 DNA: TGTGCCAGCTCACCGGCCCAGGCTTACTCTGGGGCCAACGTCCTGACTTTC

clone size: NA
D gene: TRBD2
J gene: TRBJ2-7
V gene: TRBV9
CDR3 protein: CASSVEPREGRYEQYF
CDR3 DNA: TGTGCCAGCAGCGTAGAACCCCGGGAGGGCCGCTACGAGCAGTACTTC

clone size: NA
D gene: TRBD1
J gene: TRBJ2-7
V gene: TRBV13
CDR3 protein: CATRSPQGKGEQYF
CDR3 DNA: TGTGCCACCCGGAGCCCACAGGGGAAGGGGGAGCAGTACTTC

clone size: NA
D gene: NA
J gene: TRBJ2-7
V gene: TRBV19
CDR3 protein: CASSILMSSSYEQYF
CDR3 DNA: TGTGCCAGTAGTATTCTAATGTCCTCTAGTTACGAGCAGTACTTC

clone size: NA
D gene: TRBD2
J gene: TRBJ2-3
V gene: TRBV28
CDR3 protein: CASSLWTSGGGTDTQYF
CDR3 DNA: TGTGCCAGCAGTCTTTGGACATCGGGAGGGGGCACAGATACGCAGTATTTT

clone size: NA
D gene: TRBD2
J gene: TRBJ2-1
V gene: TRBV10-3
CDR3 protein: CAISESEREDLFF
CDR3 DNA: TGTGCCATCAGTGAGTCGGAGCGGGAGGATCTGTTCTTC

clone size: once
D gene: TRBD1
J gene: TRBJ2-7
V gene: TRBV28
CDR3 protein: CASSRDRAIDEQYF
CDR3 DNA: TGTGCCAGCAGTAGGGACAGGGCGATCGACGAGCAGTACTTC

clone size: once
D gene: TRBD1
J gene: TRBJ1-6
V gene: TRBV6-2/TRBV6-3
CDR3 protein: CASSTGQGLRNSPLHF
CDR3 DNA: TGTGCCAGCAGTACAGGACAGGGGTTACGGAATTCACCCCTCCACTTT

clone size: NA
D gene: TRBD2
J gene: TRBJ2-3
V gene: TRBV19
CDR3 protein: CASSITSGRTSDTQYF
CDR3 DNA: TGTGCCAGTAGTATTACTAGCGGGAGGACTTCAGATACGCAGTATTTT